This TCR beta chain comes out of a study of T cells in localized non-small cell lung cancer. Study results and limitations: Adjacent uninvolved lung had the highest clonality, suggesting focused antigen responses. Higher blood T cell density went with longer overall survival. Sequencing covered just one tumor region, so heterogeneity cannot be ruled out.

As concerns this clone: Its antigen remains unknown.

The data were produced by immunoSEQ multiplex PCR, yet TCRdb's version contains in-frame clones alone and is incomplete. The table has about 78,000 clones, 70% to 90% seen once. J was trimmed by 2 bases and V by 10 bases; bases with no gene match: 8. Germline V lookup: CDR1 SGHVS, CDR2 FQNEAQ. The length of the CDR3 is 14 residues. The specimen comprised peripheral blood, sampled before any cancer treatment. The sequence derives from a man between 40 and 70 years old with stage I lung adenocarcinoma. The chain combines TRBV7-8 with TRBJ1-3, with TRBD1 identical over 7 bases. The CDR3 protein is CATKQGSTGNTIYF. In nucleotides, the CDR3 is TGTGCCACCAAACAGGGGAGTACTGGAAACACCATATATTTT.